This T cell receptor beta chain was sequenced in a study of blood T cell repertoires in COVID-19. Overall study: The United States, Italy and Spain were the sources of the acute and convalescent COVID-19 samples. Sample material is recorded as cDNA or gDNA derived from T cells, B-cell-depleted T cells, or PBMCs.

Per the original data handling: Estimation of nucleated cell counts relied on the amplification of reference gene primers. TCRdb keeps only in-frame clones here, not all; method: immunoSEQ multiplex PCR. D and trimming were read from the DNA, whereas the V and J calls and clone size are those reported in that table. The table lists roughly 220,000 clones, roughly 80% of them singletons. This clone was counted a few times. This CDR3 has 15 amino acids. V was pared by 4 bases and J by 7 bases, with 8 bases of the junction left unmatched. Germline assignment: CDR1 SGHKS and CDR2 YYEKEE (reference sequence).

This receptor was identified in a woman in her twenties or thirties who had recovered from COVID-19. The chain links TRBV5-5 to TRBJ2-2, with TRBD1 identical over 9 bases. The sequencing input was peripheral blood. The CDR3, as DNA: TGTGCCAGCAGCCGGCGGGACAGGGAAAGCGGGGAGCTGTTTTTT. Its protein is CASSRRDRESGELFF.